What follows are 7 T cell receptor beta chains derived from one specimen sequenced in a study of blood T cell repertoires in COVID-19. The repertoire was sequenced with immunoSEQ multiplex PCR; TCRdb's copy has only in-frame clones and lacks some. Of approximately 300,000 clones in the sample, approximately 90% were seen once. The specimen was peripheral blood. The receptors were sampled from a man aged 30 to 39 with acute or convalescent COVID-19.

V is TRBV27 and J is TRBJ1-6, with 8 bases fitting TRBD1. V trimming: 4 bases; J trimming: 9 bases; junction bases outside the gene matches: 2. Germline CDR1 reads MNHEY; CDR2 reads SMNVEV (reference sequence). The CDR3 has 13 residues. CDR3 DNA: TGTGCCAGCAGTTCCAGGGGGCTTTCACCCCTCCACTTT. Translation gives CASSSRGLSPLHF.

This chain connects TRBV4-1 to TRBJ2-7; D may be TRBD1 (6 bases). V was shortened by 4 bases and J by 0 bases, with 13 bases between the two germline ends. Germline loops: CDR1 MGHRA, CDR2 YSYEKL. The CDR3 covers 15 residues. The CDR3 DNA follows: TGCGCCAGCAGCCTCAAAGTGGGGGCCTCCTACGAGCAGTACTTC. Translation gives CASSLKVGASYEQYF.

V gene TRBV18 combines with J gene TRBJ1-6; 9 bases fit TRBD1. The germline V gene has CDR1 KGHSH and CDR2 LQKENI. This CDR3 contains 16 residues. J lost 8 bases, V lost 3 bases, and 8 bases had no gene match. CDR3 residues: CASSPGTGTFYSPLHF. In DNA, the CDR3 is TGTGCCAGCTCACCCGGGACAGGGACGTTTTATTCACCCCTCCACTTT.

The chain recombines TRBV5-1 with TRBJ2-3, with a tentative D call TRBD2 (5 bases). CDR1 and CDR2 (germline): SGHRS, YFSETQ. The CDR3 contains 11 residues. The ends were cut back, 6 bases at V and 6 bases at J, with 8 bases in the middle. The CDR3 nucleotides are TGCGCCAGCAAGGAGGCGGATACGCAGTATTTT. It yields the protein CASKEADTQYF.

This clone was observed a few times. The genes are TRBV19 and TRBJ1-5; D is undetermined. V lost 7 bases, J lost 9 bases, and 13 bases lay in between. Per germline, CDR1 LNHDA and CDR2 SQIVND (reference sequence). This CDR3 has 12 residues. This CDR3 is CASKEARGPQHF. The CDR3 DNA follows: TGTGCCAGTAAGGAAGCAAGAGGGCCCCAGCATTTT.

The chain has TRBV10-3 and TRBJ2-7; TRBD1 might be the D (6 bases). The germline gives CDR1 ENHRY, CDR2 SYGVKD. The V end was cut by 8 bases, the J end by 7 bases, with 24 bases between. The length of the CDR3 is 15 residues. The CDR3 DNA reads TGTGCCATCGGACAACGGGACACTCACCCGGGGGAGCAGTACTTC. Residues: CAIGQRDTHPGEQYF.

The chain employs TRBV29-1 and TRBJ1-1; D might be TRBD1 (6 bases). CDR3 length: 12 residues. Trimming took 6 bases from V and 5 from J, leaving 13 bases between them. Per the germline V gene, CDR1 is SQVTM and CDR2 is ANQGSEA. Written as DNA, the CDR3 is TGCAGCGTCTCAACTAGGGGGACTGAAGCTTTCTTT. It encodes CSVSTRGTEAFF.